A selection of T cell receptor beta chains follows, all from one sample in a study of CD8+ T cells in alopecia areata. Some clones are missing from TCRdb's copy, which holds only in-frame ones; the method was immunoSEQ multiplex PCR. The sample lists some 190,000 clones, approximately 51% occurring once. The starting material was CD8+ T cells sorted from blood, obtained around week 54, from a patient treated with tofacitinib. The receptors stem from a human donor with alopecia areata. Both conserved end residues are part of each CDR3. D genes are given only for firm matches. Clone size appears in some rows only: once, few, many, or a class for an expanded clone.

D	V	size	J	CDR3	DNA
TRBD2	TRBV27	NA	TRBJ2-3	CASSLGLAGLFSTDTQYF	TGTGCCAGCAGTTTAGGACTAGCGGGACTCTTTAGCACAGATACGCAGTATTTT
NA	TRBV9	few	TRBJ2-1	CASSVGELDEQFF	TGTGCCAGCAGCGTGGGAGAGCTCGATGAGCAGTTCTTC
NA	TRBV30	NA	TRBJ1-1	CAWRGTGAFF	TGTGCCTGGAGGGGAACAGGGGCTTTCTTT
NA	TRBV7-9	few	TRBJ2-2	CASSTNRGELFF	TGTGCCAGCAGCACGAACAGGGGGGAGCTGTTTTTT
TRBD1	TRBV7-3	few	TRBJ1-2	CASSSGGDYGYTF	TGTGCCAGCAGCTCAGGGGGCGACTATGGCTACACCTTC
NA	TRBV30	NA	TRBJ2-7	CAWRSTAWEQYF	TGTGCCTGGAGGTCGACAGCTTGGGAGCAGTACTTC
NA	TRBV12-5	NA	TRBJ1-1	CASGYSGATEAFF	TGTGCTAGTGGTTATTCAGGGGCCACTGAAGCTTTCTTT
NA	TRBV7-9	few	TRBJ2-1	CASSLGLGLDEQFF	TGTGCCAGCAGCCTCGGACTGGGTCTTGATGAGCAGTTCTTC
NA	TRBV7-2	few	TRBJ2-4	CASSFGSKNIQYF	TGTGCCAGCAGCTTCGGGTCCAAAAACATTCAGTACTTC
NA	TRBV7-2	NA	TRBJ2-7	CASSFVQGTYEQYF	TGTGCCAGCAGCTTCGTACAGGGCACCTACGAGCAGTACTTC
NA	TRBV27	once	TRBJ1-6	CASNRDGYNSPLHF	TGTGCCAGCAACCGGGACGGCTATAATTCACCCCTCCACTTT
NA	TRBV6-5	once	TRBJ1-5	CASSYGDPNSNQPQHF	TGTGCCAGCAGTTACGGGGATCCCAATAGCAATCAGCCCCAGCATTTT
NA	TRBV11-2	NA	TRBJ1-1	CASSLDLVGGATEAFF	TGTGCCAGCAGCTTAGATCTCGTAGGGGGGGCCACTGAAGCTTTCTTT
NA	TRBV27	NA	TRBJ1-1	CASQGPTRDSMNTEAFF	TGTGCCAGCCAGGGCCCGACACGGGATTCAATGAACACTGAAGCTTTCTTT
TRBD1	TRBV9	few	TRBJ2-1	CASSFRDRNNEQFF	TGTGCCAGCAGCTTCCGGGACAGGAACAATGAGCAGTTCTTC
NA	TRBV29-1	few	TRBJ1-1	CSVSDTANTEAFF	TGCAGCGTTTCCGACACTGCGAACACTGAAGCTTTCTTT
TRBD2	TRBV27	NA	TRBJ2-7	CASSLFGLAGGIYEQYF	TGTGCCAGCAGTTTATTTGGTCTAGCGGGGGGGATATACGAGCAGTACTTC
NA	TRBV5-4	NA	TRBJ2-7	CASSLEGYEQYF	TGTGCCAGCAGCTTGGAAGGCTACGAGCAGTACTTC
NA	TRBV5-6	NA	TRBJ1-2	CASSAGYGYTF	TGTGCCAGCAGCGCTGGCTATGGCTACACCTTC
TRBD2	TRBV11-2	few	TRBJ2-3	CASSERGAVDTQYF	TGTGCCAGCAGCGAGCGGGGGGCAGTAGATACGCAGTATTTT
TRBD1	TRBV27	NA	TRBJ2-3	CASSLAWTGASTDTQYF	TGTGCCAGCAGTTTAGCCTGGACAGGGGCTAGCACAGATACGCAGTATTTT
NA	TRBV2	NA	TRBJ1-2	CASDDYGYTF	TGTGCCAGCGACGATTATGGCTACACCTTC
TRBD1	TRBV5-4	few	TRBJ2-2	CASSYGTGSTGELFF	TGTGCCAGCAGCTACGGGACAGGGTCCACCGGGGAGCTGTTTTTT
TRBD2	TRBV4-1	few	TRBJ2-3	CASSQSLAGGVTDTQYF	TGCGCCAGCAGCCAGAGCTTAGCGGGGGGAGTGACAGATACGCAGTATTTT
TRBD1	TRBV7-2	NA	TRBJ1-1	CASSLAQGADTEAFF	TGTGCCAGCAGCTTAGCGCAGGGGGCGGACACTGAAGCTTTCTTT
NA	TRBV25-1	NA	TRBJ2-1	CASRSDIGNEQFF	TGTGCCAGCAGAAGTGACATAGGTAATGAGCAGTTCTTC
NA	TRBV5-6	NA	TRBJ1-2	CASKETAPVYGYTF	TGTGCCAGCAAAGAGACAGCGCCCGTCTATGGCTACACCTTC
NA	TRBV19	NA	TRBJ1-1	CASIVGENTEAFF	TGTGCCAGTATCGTAGGGGAGAACACTGAAGCTTTCTTT
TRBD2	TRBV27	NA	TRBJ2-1	CASSLSGQSASGGYEQFF	TGTGCCAGCAGTTTATCGGGACAGTCGGCTAGCGGGGGTTATGAGCAGTTCTTC
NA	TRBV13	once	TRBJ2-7	CASSPQGAGGPSDEQYF	TGTGCCAGCAGCCCCCAGGGGGCGGGGGGGCCGTCGGACGAGCAGTACTTC
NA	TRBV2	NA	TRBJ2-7	CASSEGDIYEQYF	TGTGCCAGCAGTGAAGGTGACATCTACGAGCAGTACTTC
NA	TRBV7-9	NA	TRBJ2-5	CASSLREYQETQYF	TGTGCCAGCAGCTTACGGGAGTACCAAGAGACCCAGTACTTC
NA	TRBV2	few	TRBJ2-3	CASSTLNWGTDTQYF	TGTGCCAGCAGTACCCTGAATTGGGGAACAGATACGCAGTATTTT
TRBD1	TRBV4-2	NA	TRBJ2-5	CASSQSDRDQETQYF	TGTGCCAGCAGCCAATCTGACAGGGACCAAGAGACCCAGTACTTC
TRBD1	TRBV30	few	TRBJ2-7	CAWSGRWGQQYEQYF	TGTGCCTGGAGTGGCCGGTGGGGACAGCAATACGAGCAGTACTTC
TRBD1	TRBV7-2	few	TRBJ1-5	CASSLETGGHQPQHF	TGTGCCAGCAGCTTAGAAACAGGGGGCCATCAGCCCCAGCATTTT
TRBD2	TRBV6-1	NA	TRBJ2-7	CASTAGLLLREQYF	TGTGCCAGCACCGCGGGACTACTTCTTCGGGAGCAGTACTTC
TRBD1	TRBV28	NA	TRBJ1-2	CASGKAGTAYGYTF	TGTGCCAGCGGCAAAGCCGGGACAGCTTATGGCTACACCTTC
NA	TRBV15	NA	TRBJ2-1	CATSRGPEEGFRYNEQFF	TGTGCCACCAGCAGAGGCCCTGAGGAGGGGTTTCGTTACAATGAGCAGTTCTTC
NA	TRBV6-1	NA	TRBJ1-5	CASSDRFGGLGNQPQHF	TGTGCCAGCAGTGATAGGTTCGGAGGGCTCGGCAATCAGCCCCAGCATTTT
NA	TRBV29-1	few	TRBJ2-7	CSVRENSREQYF	TGCAGCGTCCGAGAAAACTCACGCGAGCAGTACTTC